This T cell receptor beta chain was found in a study of cytomegalovirus exposure and HLA in healthy donors. Overall study context: HLA-typed donors were the source of approximately 85 million unique TCRs held in an early data release.

In regard to this clone: The antigen is not known.

V dropped 2 bases and J dropped 6 bases, with 9 bases sitting between them. Germline V gives CDR1 MNHNY, CDR2 SVGAGI (reference sequence). The CDR3 spans 13 residues. With 60 Vbeta and 13 Jbeta primers, the PCR was carried out. Clones were read by immunoSEQ multiplex PCR, and TCRdb kept only the in-frame ones, dropping some. The repertoire holds about 92,000 clones, with around 77% as singletons. General study results and limits: V- and J-gene trimming in TCR beta was tied to a missense DCLRE1C variant by an analysis performed later. Most TCR beta V segments were productive about 87% or about 30% of the time in an earlier analysis.

Sequenced input: PBMCs. The receptor comes from a man aged 50-60 years in good health and CMV-seropositive. This chain connects TRBV6-6 to TRBJ2-3; D gene uncertain. CDR3 nucleotide sequence: TGTGCCAGCAGTTACCTCGGTACGGATACGCAGTATTTT. Its protein is CASSYLGTDTQYF.